Described below is a single T cell receptor beta chain sequence and its context. Its binding antigen is unknown. No much larger clone exists at a distance of one base, and base qualities are not known. These data belong to a study of T cell repertoires in cytomegalovirus infection (dated by TCRdb to the late 2010s). Concerning the study at large: Alongside well-studied HLA-B-restricted epitopes, the peptide stimulations were aimed at recently identified HLA-C-restricted CMV epitopes, whose presentation resists viral immunomodulation. The HLA type of each donor mattered for the analysis, because public TCR beta signatures pointed to carriage of CMV infection along with the matching HLA type.

V was cut back by 2 bases and J by 4 bases, leaving a gap of 9 bases between them. Its CDR3 holds 14 amino acids, cysteine through phenylalanine. Only the CDR3 part of the read is kept: 42 bases, read in frame from the first base. Sequenced on an Illumina HiSeq 1500. Through fastp at Q25 and MiXCR, TCRdb rebuilt clones from the public reads, retaining in-frame beta chains. Every entry covers one CDR3 protein and lists the most common genes and DNA from its rows. The sample yields a few hundred thousand distinct CDR3 sequences; about 39% were counted once. Clones ranked in the top ten supply about two fifths of the sample. The meaning of the sample's treatment or condition label: in vitro stimulation with specific CMV peptide epitopes to enrich CMV-specific T cells. Here is what the overall study found, with its caveats: The ex vivo response was dominated by HLA-C-restricted CMV-specific TCR beta clonotypes, and the single most frequent clonotype in two of eight donors was supplied by these HLA-C-restricted clonotypes. In both this cohort and an independent cohort of a few hundred donors, the cumulative frequency of public TCR beta family members distinguished carriers of CMV infection plus the relevant HLA type.

The chain is made from TRBV12-3 or TRBV12-4 and TRBJ1-5; the D gene cannot be named for sure. Here the sequenced sample was cultured PBMCs, taken from culture after CMV antigen stimulation. The receptor's source is a human donor in good health (CMV status not recorded). Some clones in this sample may be carry-over from other donors' samples. This receptor has the CDR3 CASSLMTVNQPQHF. The sequence in DNA is TGTGCCAGCAGTTTAATGACGGTGAATCAGCCCCAGCATTTT.